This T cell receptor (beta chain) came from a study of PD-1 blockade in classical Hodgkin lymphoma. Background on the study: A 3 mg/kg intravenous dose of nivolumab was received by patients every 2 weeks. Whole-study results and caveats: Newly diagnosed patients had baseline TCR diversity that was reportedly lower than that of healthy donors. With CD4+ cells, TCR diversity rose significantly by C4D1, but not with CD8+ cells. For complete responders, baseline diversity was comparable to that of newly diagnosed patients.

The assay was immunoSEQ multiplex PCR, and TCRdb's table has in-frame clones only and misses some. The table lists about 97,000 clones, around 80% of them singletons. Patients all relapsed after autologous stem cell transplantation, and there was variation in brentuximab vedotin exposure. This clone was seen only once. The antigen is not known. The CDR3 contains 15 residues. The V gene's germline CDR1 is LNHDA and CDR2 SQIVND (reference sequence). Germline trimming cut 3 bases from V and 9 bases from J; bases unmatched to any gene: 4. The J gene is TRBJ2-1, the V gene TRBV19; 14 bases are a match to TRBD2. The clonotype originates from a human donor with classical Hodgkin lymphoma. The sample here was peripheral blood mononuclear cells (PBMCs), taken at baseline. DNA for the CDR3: TGTGCCAGTAGTATGGGGACTAGCGGGAGAGGTGAGCAGTTCTTC. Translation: CASSMGTSGRGEQFF.